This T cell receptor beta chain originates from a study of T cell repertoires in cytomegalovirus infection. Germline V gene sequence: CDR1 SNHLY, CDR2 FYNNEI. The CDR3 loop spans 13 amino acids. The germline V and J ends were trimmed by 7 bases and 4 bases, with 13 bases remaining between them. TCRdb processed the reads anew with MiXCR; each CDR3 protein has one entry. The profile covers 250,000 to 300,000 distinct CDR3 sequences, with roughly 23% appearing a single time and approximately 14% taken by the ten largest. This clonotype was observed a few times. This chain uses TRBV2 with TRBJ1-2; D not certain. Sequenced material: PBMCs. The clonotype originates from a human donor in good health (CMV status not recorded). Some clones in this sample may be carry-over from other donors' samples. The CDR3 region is CASNQPGGYGYTF. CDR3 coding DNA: TGTGCCAGCAACCAACCCGGAGGCTATGGCTACACCTTC.